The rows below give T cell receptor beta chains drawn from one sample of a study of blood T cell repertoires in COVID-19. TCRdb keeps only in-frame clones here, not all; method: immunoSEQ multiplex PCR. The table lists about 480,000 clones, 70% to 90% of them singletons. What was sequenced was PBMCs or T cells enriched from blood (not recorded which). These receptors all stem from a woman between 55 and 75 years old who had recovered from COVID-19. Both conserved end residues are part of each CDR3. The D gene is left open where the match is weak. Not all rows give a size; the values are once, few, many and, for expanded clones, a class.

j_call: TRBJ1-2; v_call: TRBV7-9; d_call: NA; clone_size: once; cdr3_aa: CASSPSGGLGYGYTF; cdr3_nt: TGTGCCAGCAGCCCTTCCGGGGGGCTGGGCTATGGCTACACCTTC
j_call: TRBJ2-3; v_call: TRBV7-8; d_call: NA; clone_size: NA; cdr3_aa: CASSLSSSTDTQYF; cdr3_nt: TGTGCCAGCAGCCTAAGCTCTAGCACAGATACGCAGTATTTT
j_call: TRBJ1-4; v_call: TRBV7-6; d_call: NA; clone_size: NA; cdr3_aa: CASSSQSGGGGKLFF; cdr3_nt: TGTGCCAGCAGCTCCCAATCCGGCGGAGGAGGAAAACTGTTTTTT
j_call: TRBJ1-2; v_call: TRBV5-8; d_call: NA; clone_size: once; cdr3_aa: CASRLQGPAGYTF; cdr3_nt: TGTGCCAGCAGGCTACAGGGTCCGGCTGGCTACACCTTC
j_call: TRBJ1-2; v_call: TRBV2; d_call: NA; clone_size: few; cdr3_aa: CASSMDKNYGYTF; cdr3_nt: TGTGCCAGCAGTATGGACAAAAATTATGGCTACACCTTC
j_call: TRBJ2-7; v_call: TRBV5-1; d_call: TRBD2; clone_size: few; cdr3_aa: CASSAGGGVYEQYF; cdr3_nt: TGCGCCAGCAGCGCTGGCGGGGGGGTCTACGAGCAGTACTTC
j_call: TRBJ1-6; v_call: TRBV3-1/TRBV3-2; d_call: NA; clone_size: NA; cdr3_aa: CASSQDLGGSYNSPLHF; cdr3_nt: TGTGCCAGCAGCCAAGATTTAGGCGGGTCCTATAATTCACCCCTCCACTTT
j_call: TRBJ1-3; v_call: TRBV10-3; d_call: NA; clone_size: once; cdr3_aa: CAIRVGNTIYF; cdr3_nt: TGTGCCATCCGGGTTGGAAACACCATATATTTT
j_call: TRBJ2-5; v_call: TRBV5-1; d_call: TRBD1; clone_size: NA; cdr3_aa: CASSLGNTGGEETQYF; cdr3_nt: TGCGCCAGCAGCTTGGGGAATACAGGGGGAGAGGAGACCCAGTACTTC
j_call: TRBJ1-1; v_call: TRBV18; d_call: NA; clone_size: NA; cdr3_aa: CASSPGAKNTEAFF; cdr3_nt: TGTGCCAGCTCACCGGGGGCAAAGAACACTGAAGCTTTCTTT
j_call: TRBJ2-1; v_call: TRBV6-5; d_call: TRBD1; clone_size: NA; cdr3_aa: CAGQRDRGIGEQFF; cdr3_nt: TGTGCCGGCCAGAGGGACAGGGGGATAGGTGAGCAGTTCTTC
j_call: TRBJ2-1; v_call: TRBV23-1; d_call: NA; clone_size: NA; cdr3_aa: CASSQPEGTRIYNEQFF; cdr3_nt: TGCGCCAGCAGTCAGCCCGAGGGGACTCGAATCTACAATGAGCAGTTCTTC
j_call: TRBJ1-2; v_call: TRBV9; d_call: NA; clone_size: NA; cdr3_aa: CASSVGHSYGYTF; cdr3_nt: TGTGCCAGCAGCGTAGGTCATTCCTATGGCTACACCTTC
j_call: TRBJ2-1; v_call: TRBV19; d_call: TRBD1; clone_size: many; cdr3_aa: CASRDRVDEQFF; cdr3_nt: TGTGCCAGTAGGGACAGGGTGGATGAGCAGTTCTTC
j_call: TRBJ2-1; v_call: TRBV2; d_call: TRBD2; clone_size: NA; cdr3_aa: CASSEGTSGGADEQFF; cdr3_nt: TGTGCCAGCAGTGAAGGTACTAGCGGGGGGGCGGATGAGCAGTTCTTC
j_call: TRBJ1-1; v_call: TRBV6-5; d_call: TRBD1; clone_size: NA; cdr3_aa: CASNRGTEAFF; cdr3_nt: TGTGCCAGCAACAGGGGGACTGAAGCTTTCTTT
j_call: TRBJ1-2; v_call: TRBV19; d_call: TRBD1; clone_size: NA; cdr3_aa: CASSPDRGYGYTF; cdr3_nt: TGTGCCAGTAGTCCGGACAGGGGCTATGGCTACACCTTC
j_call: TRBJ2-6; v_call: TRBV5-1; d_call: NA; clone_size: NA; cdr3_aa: CASKTLSGANVLTF; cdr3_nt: TGCGCCAGTAAGACACTCTCTGGGGCCAACGTCCTGACTTTC
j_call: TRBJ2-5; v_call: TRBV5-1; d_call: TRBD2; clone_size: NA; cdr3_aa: CASSLGLAGGETQYF; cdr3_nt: TGCGCCAGCAGCTTGGGACTAGCGGGGGGAGAGACCCAGTACTTC
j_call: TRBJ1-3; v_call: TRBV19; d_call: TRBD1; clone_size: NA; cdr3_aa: CASRKGQGVSGNTIYF; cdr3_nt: TGTGCCAGTAGGAAGGGACAGGGGGTCTCTGGAAACACCATATATTTT
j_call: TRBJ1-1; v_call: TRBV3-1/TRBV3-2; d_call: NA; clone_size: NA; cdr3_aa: CASSQRGAEAFF; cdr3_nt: TGTGCCAGCAGCCAAAGGGGCGCTGAAGCTTTCTTT
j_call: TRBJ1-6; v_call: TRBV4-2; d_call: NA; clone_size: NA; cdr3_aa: CASSLGASANSPLHF; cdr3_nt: TGTGCCAGCAGCCTAGGGGCTTCGGCGAATTCACCCCTCCACTTT
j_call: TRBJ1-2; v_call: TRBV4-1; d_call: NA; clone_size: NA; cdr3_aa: CASSQDQGQTYSYGYTF; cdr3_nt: TGCGCCAGCAGCCAAGATCAAGGACAGACCTATTCCTATGGCTACACCTTC
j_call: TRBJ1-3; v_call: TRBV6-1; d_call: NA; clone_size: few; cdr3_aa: CASSESPAGSGNTIYF; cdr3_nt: TGTGCCAGCAGTGAATCCCCGGCAGGCTCTGGAAACACCATATATTTT
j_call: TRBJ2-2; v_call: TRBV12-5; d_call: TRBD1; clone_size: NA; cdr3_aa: CASGLTGSDGELFF; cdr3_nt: TGTGCTAGTGGCCTGACAGGGTCAGACGGGGAGCTGTTTTTT
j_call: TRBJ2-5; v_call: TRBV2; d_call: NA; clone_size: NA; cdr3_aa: CASSVRPSQGTQYF; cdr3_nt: TGTGCCAGCAGTGTGAGGCCTTCTCAGGGGACCCAGTACTTC
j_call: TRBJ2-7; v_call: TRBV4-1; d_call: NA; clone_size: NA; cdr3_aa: CASSDRDTGTYEQYF; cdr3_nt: TGCGCCAGCAGCGACCGGGACACGGGAACCTACGAGCAGTACTTC
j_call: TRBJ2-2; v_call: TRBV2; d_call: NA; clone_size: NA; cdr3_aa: CASSEVEGWGLGELFF; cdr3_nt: TGTGCCAGCAGTGAAGTGGAGGGATGGGGGTTAGGGGAGCTGTTTTTT
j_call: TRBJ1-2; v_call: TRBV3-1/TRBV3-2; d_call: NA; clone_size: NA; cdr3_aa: CASSHLTTLSPGGYTF; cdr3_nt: TGTGCCAGCAGCCACCTCACGACTCTATCCCCGGGAGGCTACACCTTC
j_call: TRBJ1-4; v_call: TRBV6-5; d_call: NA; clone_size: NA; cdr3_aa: CASSQGRNEKLFF; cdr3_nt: TGTGCCAGCAGCCAGGGGCGGAATGAAAAACTGTTTTTT
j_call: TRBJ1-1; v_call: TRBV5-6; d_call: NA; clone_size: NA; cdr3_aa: CASSSGGVRAFF; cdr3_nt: TGTGCCAGCAGCTCCGGGGGAGTTCGAGCTTTCTTT
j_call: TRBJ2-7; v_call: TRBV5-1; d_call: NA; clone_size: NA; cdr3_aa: CASSLDRGGGDEQYF; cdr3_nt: TGCGCCAGCAGCTTGGATAGAGGGGGCGGGGACGAGCAGTACTTC
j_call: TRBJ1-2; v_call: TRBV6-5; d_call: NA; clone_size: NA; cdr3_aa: CASSYTDSVGGYTF; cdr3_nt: TGTGCCAGCAGTTACACGGACAGTGTTGGAGGCTACACCTTC
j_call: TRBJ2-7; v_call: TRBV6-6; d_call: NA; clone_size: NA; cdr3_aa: CASSFSDRFYEQYF; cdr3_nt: TGTGCCAGCAGTTTCTCCGACAGGTTCTACGAGCAGTACTTC
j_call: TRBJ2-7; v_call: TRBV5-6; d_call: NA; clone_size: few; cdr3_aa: CASSFRGSFLEQYF; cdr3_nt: TGTGCCAGCAGCTTTAGGGGGAGTTTCCTCGAGCAGTACTTC
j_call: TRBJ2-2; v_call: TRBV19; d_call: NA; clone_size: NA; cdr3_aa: CASNAGTPTGELFF; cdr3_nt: TGTGCCAGTAATGCCGGGACACCCACCGGGGAGCTGTTTTTT
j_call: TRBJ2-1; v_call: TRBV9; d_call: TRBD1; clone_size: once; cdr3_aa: CASSVEQGQYNEQFF; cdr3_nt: TGTGCCAGCAGCGTAGAACAGGGGCAATACAATGAGCAGTTCTTC
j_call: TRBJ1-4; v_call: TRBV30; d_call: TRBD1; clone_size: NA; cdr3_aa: CAGDRPYEKLFF; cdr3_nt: TGTGCCGGGGACAGACCCTATGAAAAACTGTTTTTT
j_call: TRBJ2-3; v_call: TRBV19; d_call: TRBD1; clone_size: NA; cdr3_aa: CASSSRYRGSYTDTQYF; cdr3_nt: TGTGCCAGTAGTTCCCGGTACAGGGGGAGCTACACAGATACGCAGTATTTT
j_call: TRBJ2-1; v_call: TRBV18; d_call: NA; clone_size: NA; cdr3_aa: CASSPPIISGNEQFF; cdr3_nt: TGTGCCAGCTCACCACCGATAATCTCGGGCAATGAGCAGTTCTTC
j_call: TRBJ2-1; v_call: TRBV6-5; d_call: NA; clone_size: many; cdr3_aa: CASSSTDNEQFF; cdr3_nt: TGTGCCAGCAGTTCTACGGACAATGAGCAGTTCTTC
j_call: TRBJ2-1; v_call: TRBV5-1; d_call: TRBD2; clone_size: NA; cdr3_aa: CASSLRTSNEQFF; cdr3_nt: TGCGCCAGCAGCTTGAGGACTAGCAATGAGCAGTTCTTC
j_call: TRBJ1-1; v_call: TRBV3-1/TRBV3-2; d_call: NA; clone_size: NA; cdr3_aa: CASSQEAGEAFF; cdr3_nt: TGTGCCAGCAGCCAAGAGGCGGGGGAAGCTTTCTTT
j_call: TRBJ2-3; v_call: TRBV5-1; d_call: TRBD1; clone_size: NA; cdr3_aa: CASTEQGSTDTQYF; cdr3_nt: TGCGCCAGCACGGAACAGGGGAGCACAGATACGCAGTATTTT
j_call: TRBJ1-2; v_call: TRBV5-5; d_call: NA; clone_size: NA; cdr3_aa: CASSFQGMDGYTF; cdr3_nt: TGTGCCAGCAGCTTTCAGGGCATGGATGGCTACACCTTC
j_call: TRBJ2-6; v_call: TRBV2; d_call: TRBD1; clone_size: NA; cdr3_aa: CASSGRRQGFYGGANVLTF; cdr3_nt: TGTGCCAGCAGTGGGAGGAGACAGGGCTTTTATGGAGGGGCCAACGTCCTGACTTTC
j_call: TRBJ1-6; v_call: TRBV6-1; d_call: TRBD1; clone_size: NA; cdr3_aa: CASSDPGQSSYNSPLHF; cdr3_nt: TGTGCCAGCAGTGACCCGGGACAGAGCTCCTATAATTCACCCCTCCACTTT
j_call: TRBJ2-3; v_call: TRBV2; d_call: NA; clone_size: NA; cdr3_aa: CASSSGTRSTDTQYF; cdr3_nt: TGTGCCAGCAGCTCCGGGACACGTAGCACAGATACGCAGTATTTT
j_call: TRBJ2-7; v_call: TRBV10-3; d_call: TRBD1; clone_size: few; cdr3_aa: CAISGTDIYEQYF; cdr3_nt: TGTGCCATCTCCGGGACAGATATCTACGAGCAGTACTTC
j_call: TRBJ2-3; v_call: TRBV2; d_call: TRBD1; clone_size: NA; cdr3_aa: CASSEVQGQGEVDTQYF; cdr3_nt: TGTGCCAGCAGTGAAGTGCAGGGACAGGGGGAGGTAGATACGCAGTATTTT
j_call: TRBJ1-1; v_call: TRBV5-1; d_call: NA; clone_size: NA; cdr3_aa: CASSPGASLNTEAFF; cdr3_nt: TGCGCCAGCAGCCCGGGTGCCAGCTTGAACACTGAAGCTTTCTTT
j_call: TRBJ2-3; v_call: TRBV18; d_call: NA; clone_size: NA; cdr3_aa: CASSPREGPGTDTQYF; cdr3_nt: TGTGCCAGCTCACCGAGGGAAGGGCCTGGCACAGATACGCAGTATTTT
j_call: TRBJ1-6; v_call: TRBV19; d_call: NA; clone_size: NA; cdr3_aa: CASTSDGTRSSYNSPLHF; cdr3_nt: TGTGCCAGTACCTCCGACGGAACTAGGAGCTCCTATAATTCACCCCTCCACTTT
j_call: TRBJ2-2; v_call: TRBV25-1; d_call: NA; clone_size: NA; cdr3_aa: CASSERDTGELFF; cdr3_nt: TGTGCCAGCAGTGAACGGGACACCGGGGAGCTGTTTTTT